The 21 T cell receptor beta chains reported below all come from one sample, sequenced in a study of CD8+ T cells in alopecia areata. Extraction and reverse transcription of RNA yielded cDNA as the sequencing template. Using immunoSEQ multiplex PCR, the repertoire was profiled, and TCRdb retains in-frame clones only, with some absent. The sample includes about 200,000 clones, more than 50% of them seen just once. The sequencing sample was made of CD8+ T cells sorted from blood. Receptors were obtained from a human donor in good health.

This chain connects TRBV25-1 to TRBJ2-1; D may match TRBD1 or TRBD2 (5 bases each). Germline CDR1 and CDR2: MGHDK and SYGVNS. V dropped 7 bases and J dropped 8 bases, with 18 bases sitting between them. The CDR3 is made up of 14 amino acids. CDR3 bases: TGTGCCAGCACCCAGGGACCCATTGACGATGAGCAGTTCTTC. Protein: CASTQGPIDDEQFF.

This clone turned up a few times. The V call is TRBV4-1, the J call TRBJ2-3; no firm D call. Germline values: CDR1 MGHRA, CDR2 YSYEKL. Deletions cut 4 bases from V and 0 bases from J, with 14 bases between. The CDR3 runs 16 residues. CDR3 protein: CASSRLSEASTDTQYF. CDR3 coding DNA: TGCGCCAGCAGCCGTTTAAGCGAGGCTAGCACAGATACGCAGTATTTT.

This clone was seen only a few times. The chain uses TRBV2 and TRBJ1-1; 7 nucleotides match TRBD1. The germline V gene encodes CDR1 SNHLY and CDR2 FYNNEI. V was clipped by 11 bases and J by 7 bases; unmatched bases: 4. The CDR3 is 10 residues long. Written as DNA, the CDR3 is TGTGCCGGACAGGTGGTTGAAGCTTTCTTT. Translated: CAGQVVEAFF. Combining the CDR3 with reference TRBV2 and TRBJ1-1 gives the whole variable domain EPEVTQTPSHQVTQMGQEVILRCVPISNHLYFYWYRQILGQKVEFLVSFYNNEISEKSEIFDDQFSVERPDGSNFTLKIRSTKLEDSAMYFCAGQVVEAFFGQGTRLTVV.

This clone was counted a single time. The V call is TRBV5-6, the J call TRBJ1-6; D remains unclear. CDR3 length: 13 residues. Trimming removed 2 bases at V and 4 bases at J, with 4 bases between. Germline loops: CDR1 SGHDT, CDR2 YYEEEE. Here the CDR3 DNA reads TGTGCCAGCAGCTTCAAGTATAATTCACCCCTCCACTTT. It translates to CASSFKYNSPLHF. Supplemented by reference TRBV5-6 and TRBJ1-6, the full variable domain reads DAGVTQSPTHLIKTRGQQVTLRCSPKSGHDTVSWYQQALGQGPQFIFQYYEEEERQRGNFPDRFSGHQFPNYSSELNVNALLLGDSALYLCASSFKYNSPLHFGNGTRLTVT.

The chain joins TRBV7-9 to TRBJ2-7, with no clear D. Trimming shortened V by 2 bases and J by 0 bases, and 17 bases separated the two germline ends. CDR3 size: 17 residues. Germline-derived CDR1 and CDR2 are SEHNR and FQNEAQ (reference sequence). The CDR3 nucleotides are TGTGCCAGCAGCTTATTCCCGGACCGGTCGAGCTCCTACGAGCAGTACTTC. Protein product: CASSLFPDRSSSYEQYF.

The chain joins TRBV4-2 to TRBJ1-5; possibly TRBD1 for D (5 bases). CDR3 length: 13 amino acids. Trimming cost V 5 bases and J 5 bases, with 10 bases left between them. The germline V gene encodes CDR1 LGHNA and CDR2 YNFKEQ. The CDR3 region has the DNA TGTGCCAGCAGCATCGACAGAGATCAGCCCCAGCATTTT. This translates into CASSIDRDQPQHF.

The chain combines TRBV9 with TRBJ2-1, with D perhaps matching TRBD1 (6 bases). Germline V gene data show CDR1 as SGDLS and CDR2 as YYNGEE. The V and J ends lost 0 bases and 6 bases respectively, with 13 bases between them. CDR3 size: 15 residues. The CDR3 DNA reads as TGTGCCAGCAGCGTAGGGCAGGGACACACCAATGAGCAGTTCTTC. It translates to CASSVGQGHTNEQFF.

This clone has just a few counts. The rearrangement uses TRBV19 and TRBJ2-7; D remains unclear. Germline V lookup: CDR1 LNHDA, CDR2 SQIVND (reference sequence). V shed 1 base and J shed 0 bases, with 10 bases lying between them. This CDR3 has 15 amino acids. CDR3 amino acids: CASSIVSSSSYEQYF. The DNA for the CDR3 is TGTGCCAGTAGTATAGTGAGCTCTAGCTCCTACGAGCAGTACTTC.

This clone was seen a few times. V gene TRBV29-1 combines with J gene TRBJ1-4, with TRBD1 as a possible D gene (6 bases). CDR1 is SQVTM and CDR2 is ANQGSEA in the germline V gene. The V and J ends lost 6 bases and 6 bases respectively, with 11 bases between them. The CDR3 extends over 12 amino acids. The CDR3 sequence: CSVQGGDEKLFF. In DNA form, the CDR3 reads TGCAGCGTACAGGGAGGGGATGAAAAACTGTTTTTT.

This chain joins TRBV19 and TRBJ2-7; no clear D. The CDR3 has 14 residues. Germline V CDR1 and CDR2: LNHDA, SQIVND (reference sequence). V was clipped by 5 bases and J by 1 base, with 12 bases between them. CDR3 residues: CASSFMSTSYEQYF. The CDR3 nucleotides read TGTGCCAGTAGTTTCATGAGTACTTCCTACGAGCAGTACTTC.

This rearrangement joins TRBV27 to TRBJ2-1, with unresolved D. The germline V gene has CDR1 MNHEY and CDR2 SMNVEV (reference sequence). Trimming stripped 5 bases from V and 9 bases from J, with 11 bases between. The CDR3 totals 12 residues. The CDR3 sequence: CASSLRAGEQFF. DNA of the CDR3: TGTGCCAGCAGTCTAAGGGCAGGTGAGCAGTTCTTC.

The CDR3 is CASSVRQGAHNEQFF. The DNA of the CDR3 is TGTGCCAGCAGCGTCAGACAGGGGGCCCACAATGAGCAGTTCTTC. The chain uses TRBV9 and TRBJ2-1; 10 nucleotides align to TRBD1. The CDR3 runs 15 residues. The V segment lost 2 bases and the J segment 5 bases; nucleotides outside the gene matches: 4. Germline V gene lookup returns CDR1 SGDLS and CDR2 YYNGEE.

The chain has TRBV27 and TRBJ1-5; D unclear. The CDR3 is made up of 12 amino acids. V was cut by 2 bases and J by 4 bases, with 3 bases left in between. The germline V gene has CDR1 MNHEY and CDR2 SMNVEV (reference sequence). The CDR3 region has the DNA TGTGCCAGCAGTTTACGGAATCAGCCCCAGCATTTT. This encodes CASSLRNQPQHF.

The CDR3 loop is CASSWTSGGETQYF. CDR3 sequence (DNA): TGTGCCAGCAGTTGGACTAGCGGGGGAGAGACCCAGTACTTC. This rearrangement joins TRBV2 to TRBJ2-5, with 13 bases that match TRBD2. Germline CDR1 SNHLY, CDR2 FYNNEI. The CDR3 is 14 amino acids. V was pared by 5 bases and J by 4 bases, with 1 base of the junction left unmatched.

CDR3: CASSVPGQVVYEQYF. CDR3 sequence (DNA): TGTGCCAGCAGCGTACCGGGACAGGTTGTCTACGAGCAGTACTTC. The V gene is TRBV7-9, the J gene TRBJ2-7, with 8 bases that match TRBD1. CDR1 SEHNR and CDR2 FQNEAQ come from the germline V gene (reference sequence). The ends lost 5 bases at V and 3 bases at J; junction bases unmatched: 9. The CDR3 runs to 15 residues.

This clone was detected a few times. The CDR3 protein is CASSDSAVYGYTF. The CDR3 bases are TGTGCCAGCAGTGATAGTGCCGTCTATGGCTACACCTTC. J is TRBJ1-2 and V is TRBV25-1; D not certain. Germline V CDR1 and CDR2: MGHDK, SYGVNS. The CDR3 spans 13 residues. V lost 3 bases and J 4 bases, leaving 9 bases between the germline ends.

This clone was found a few times. This rearrangement joins TRBV2 to TRBJ1-5; 10 positions agree with TRBD1. The V and J ends lost 4 bases and 3 bases, in that order; junction bases with no gene match: 15. The CDR3 totals 19 residues. Germline loops: CDR1 SNHLY, CDR2 FYNNEI. Here the CDR3 DNA reads TGTGCCAGCAGTGTATCGGGAAAAAGGACAGGGGGAATCAATCAGCCCCAGCATTTT. The encoded protein is CASSVSGKRTGGINQPQHF.

The rearrangement joins TRBV5-1 to TRBJ2-1; TRBD2 aligns across 8 bases. V trimming: 4 bases; J trimming: 8 bases; junction bases outside the gene matches: 11. The CDR3 has 15 amino acids. Germline V gene data show CDR1 as SGHRS and CDR2 as YFSETQ. For the CDR3, the DNA is TGCGCCAGCAGCCCAATAGCGGGGCCCGGGGATGAGCAGTTCTTC. Its translation: CASSPIAGPGDEQFF.

The chain uses TRBV4-1 and TRBJ2-2, with D tentatively TRBD2 (5 bases). Germline CDR1 and CDR2: MGHRA and YSYEKL. Trimming stripped 5 bases from V and 8 bases from J, with 12 bases between. The CDR3 covers 13 residues. CDR3 sequence (DNA): TGCGCCAGCAGCTCGGAGGCGGCGGGGGAGCTGTTTTTT. It is translated as CASSSEAAGELFF.

The CDR3 DNA sequence: TGCAGCGCCTGGACGGAGACGCAGTACTTC. This codes for CSAWTETQYF. V gene TRBV29-1 combines with J gene TRBJ2-7; D is uncertain. V was shortened by 7 bases and J by 9 bases, with 13 bases between the two germline ends. Germline V CDR1 and CDR2: SQVTM, ANQGSEA. The CDR3 extends over 10 amino acids.

In its sample, this clone was seen a few times. The V call is TRBV4-1, the J call TRBJ1-1; 10 bases align to TRBD1. Germline-derived CDR1 and CDR2 are MGHRA and YSYEKL. Trimming at V came to 5 bases and at J to 4 bases, leaving 4 bases not matched to a gene. CDR3 length equals 14 residues. CDR3 protein: CASSYDRGLTEAFF. In nucleotides, the CDR3 is TGCGCCAGCAGCTATGACAGGGGGCTCACTGAAGCTTTCTTT.